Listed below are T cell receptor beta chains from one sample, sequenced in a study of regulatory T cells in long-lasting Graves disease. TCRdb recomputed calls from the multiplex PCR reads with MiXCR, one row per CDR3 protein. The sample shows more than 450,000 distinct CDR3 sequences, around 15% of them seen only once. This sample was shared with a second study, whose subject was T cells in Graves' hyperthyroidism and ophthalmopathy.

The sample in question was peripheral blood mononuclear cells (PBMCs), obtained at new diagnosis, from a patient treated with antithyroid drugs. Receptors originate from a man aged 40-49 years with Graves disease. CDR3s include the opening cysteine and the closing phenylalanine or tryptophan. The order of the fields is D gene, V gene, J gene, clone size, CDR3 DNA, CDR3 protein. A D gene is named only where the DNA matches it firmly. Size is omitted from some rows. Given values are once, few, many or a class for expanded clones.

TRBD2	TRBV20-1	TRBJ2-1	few	TGCAGTGCTGCTAGCGGGAGCTCCTACAATGAGCAGTTCTTC	CSAASGSSYNEQFF
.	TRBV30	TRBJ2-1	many	TGTGCCTGGAGACCCCCGCTAGTGTACAATGAGCAGTTCTTC	CAWRPPLVYNEQFF
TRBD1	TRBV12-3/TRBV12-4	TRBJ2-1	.	TGTGCCAGCAGTCCCAATGTCGGGACAGGGGCATACCGGCAGTTCTTC	CASSPNVGTGAYRQFF
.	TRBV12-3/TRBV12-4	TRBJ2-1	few	TGTGCCAGCAGTTTAGCGGGTTCGGGTGAGCAGTTCTTC	CASSLAGSGEQFF
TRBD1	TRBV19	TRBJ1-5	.	TGTGCCAGTAGTGTGGACAGGGACGTCGGGCCCCAGCATTTT	CASSVDRDVGPQHF
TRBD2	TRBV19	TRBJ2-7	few	TGTGCCAGTAGTAAAAGTCGACTAGCGGAATACTCCTACGAGCAGTACTTC	CASSKSRLAEYSYEQYF
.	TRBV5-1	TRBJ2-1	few	TGCGCCAGCAGCGTAGGGGGTTTTGAGCAGTTCTTC	CASSVGGFEQFF
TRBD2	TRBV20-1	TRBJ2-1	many	TGCAGTGCTAGTTGGACTAGCGGGACGAGTGAGCAGTTCTTC	CSASWTSGTSEQFF
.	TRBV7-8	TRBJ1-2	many	TGTGCCAGCAGCTTGGGACGGGTGGGTGGCTACACCTTC	CASSLGRVGGYTF
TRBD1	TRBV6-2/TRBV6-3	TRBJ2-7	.	TGTGCCAGCAGTTACGGTACAGGGGCCTACGAGCAGTACTTC	CASSYGTGAYEQYF
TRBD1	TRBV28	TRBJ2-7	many	TGTGCCAGCAGCCCTAGTGTGACAGGGGGCAACGAGCAGTACTTC	CASSPSVTGGNEQYF
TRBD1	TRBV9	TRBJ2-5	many	TGTGCCAGCAGCGTAGAGGGGACAGGGGTAGAGACCCAGTACTTC	CASSVEGTGVETQYF
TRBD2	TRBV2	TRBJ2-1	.	TGTGCCAGCAGCCTGGGACTAACGGGGTACAATGAGCAGTTCTTC	CASSLGLTGYNEQFF
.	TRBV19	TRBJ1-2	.	TGTGCCAGTAGTCAACCGGGACTGGGCTCTGGCTACACCTTC	CASSQPGLGSGYTF
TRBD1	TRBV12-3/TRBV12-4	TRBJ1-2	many	TGTGCCAGCAGTACCCACAGGGGGCAGGGCTATGGCTACACCTTC	CASSTHRGQGYGYTF
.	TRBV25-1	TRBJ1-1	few	TGTGCCAGCAGTCCGCAGGGTTTGTTAGCTTTCTTT	CASSPQGLLAFF
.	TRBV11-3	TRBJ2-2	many	TGTGCCAGCAGCTCCCTAACGGGGGCCGGGGAGCTGTTTTTT	CASSSLTGAGELFF
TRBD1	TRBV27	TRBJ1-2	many	TGTGCCAGCAGCTTTATCGGACAGGGGGCCCATGGCTACACCTTC	CASSFIGQGAHGYTF
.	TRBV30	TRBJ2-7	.	TGTGCCTGGGAAAGGGGGGCACCGAGCTCCTACGAGCAGTACTTC	CAWERGAPSSYEQYF
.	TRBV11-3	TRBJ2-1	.	TGTGCCAGCAGCTCGTTGGGAGCAAAAAGCTACAATGAGCAGTTCTTC	CASSSLGAKSYNEQFF
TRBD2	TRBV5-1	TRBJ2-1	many	TGCGCCAGCAGCAGGGGACTAGCGGGAGGAATGGGCTACAATGAGCAGTTCTTC	CASSRGLAGGMGYNEQFF
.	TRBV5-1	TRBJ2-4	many	TGCGCCAGCAGCTTGGTGGGGAGTGGGGGCGAAAACATTCAGTACTTC	CASSLVGSGGENIQYF
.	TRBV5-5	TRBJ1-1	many	TGTGCCAGCAGCTTGGAAGGGCAGCGCTTAGAAGCTTTCTTT	CASSLEGQRLEAFF
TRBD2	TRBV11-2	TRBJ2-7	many	TGTGCCAGCAGCTTAGGGACTAGCGTGTCCTACGAGCAGTACTTC	CASSLGTSVSYEQYF
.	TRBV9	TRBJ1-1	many	TGTGCCAGCAGCGTAGAAGCGCATCTGGGGGGGACTGAAGCTTTCTTT	CASSVEAHLGGTEAFF
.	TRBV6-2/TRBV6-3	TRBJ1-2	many	TGTGCCAGCAGTGACCGACCCGCTTTAGTTGGCTACACCTTC	CASSDRPALVGYTF
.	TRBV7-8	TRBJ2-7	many	TGTGCCAGCAGCTTACCCGGGGGACAGAACTACGAGCAGTACTTC	CASSLPGGQNYEQYF
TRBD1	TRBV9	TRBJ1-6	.	TGTGCCAGCAGTCATCAGGGGGCGGATTCACCCCTCCACTTT	CASSHQGADSPLHF
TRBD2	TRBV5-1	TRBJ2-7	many	TGCGCCAGCAGCTTGGCCGGGGGGACTAGCGGGACCTACGAGCAGTACTTC	CASSLAGGTSGTYEQYF
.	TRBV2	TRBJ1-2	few	TGTGCCAGCACGCAGTCTAACTATGGCTACACCTTC	CASTQSNYGYTF
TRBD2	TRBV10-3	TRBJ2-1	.	TGTGCCATCGCCCCTCAAGCGGGAGTAGGGAATGAGCAGTTCTTC	CAIAPQAGVGNEQFF
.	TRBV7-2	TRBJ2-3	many	TGTGCCAGCAGCTTAGTTGGGACGCAGTATTTT	CASSLVGTQYF
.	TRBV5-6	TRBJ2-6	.	TGTGCCAGCAGCCCGCGGATCTCTGGGGCCAACGTCCTGACTTTC	CASSPRISGANVLTF
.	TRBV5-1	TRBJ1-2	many	TGCGCCAGCAGCGTAAAGGGTATATATGGCTACACCTTC	CASSVKGIYGYTF
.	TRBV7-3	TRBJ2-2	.	TGTGCCAGCAGCTTAATCCCGGGGGTGAACACCGGGGAGCTGTTTTTT	CASSLIPGVNTGELFF
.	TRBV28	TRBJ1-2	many	TGTGCCAGCAGGACGCTGCCCTCTGGCTACACCTTC	CASRTLPSGYTF
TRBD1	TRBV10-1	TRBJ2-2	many	TGCGCCAGCGGGACAGGAACGAACACCGGGGAGCTGTTTTTT	CASGTGTNTGELFF
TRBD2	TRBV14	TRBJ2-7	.	TGTGCCAGCAGCCGACTAGCAGTGCGGGGAGACGAGCAGTACTTC	CASSRLAVRGDEQYF
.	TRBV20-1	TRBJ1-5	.	TGCAGTGCTAGCCCCGTAGGACGAGGCAATCAGCCCCAGCATTTT	CSASPVGRGNQPQHF
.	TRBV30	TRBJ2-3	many	TGTGCCTGGAGTATTTCAGGGGCCCAGACGCAGTATTTT	CAWSISGAQTQYF
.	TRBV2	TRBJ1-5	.	TGTGCCAGCAGGAACTATGGAGATTATAGCAATCAGCCCCAGCATTTT	CASRNYGDYSNQPQHF
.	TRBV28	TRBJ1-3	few	TGTGCCAGCAACTCGGGACATTCTTCTGGAAACACCATATATTTT	CASNSGHSSGNTIYF
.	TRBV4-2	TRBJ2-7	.	TGTGCCAGCAGCCAAGACGAGTCGTCCTCCTACGAGCAGTACTTC	CASSQDESSSYEQYF
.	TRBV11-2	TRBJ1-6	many	TGTGCCAGCAGCTTCCCGGGGGGTAATTCACCCCTCCACTTT	CASSFPGGNSPLHF
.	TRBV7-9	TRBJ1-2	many	TGTGCCAGCGGCACGCCCATGCCGCGCGATGGCTACACCTTC	CASGTPMPRDGYTF
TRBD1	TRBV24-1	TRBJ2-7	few	TGTGCCACCAGTGACCGGACAGGGGTCGGGCAGTACTTC	CATSDRTGVGQYF
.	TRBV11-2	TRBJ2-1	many	TGTGCCAGCAGCTTTTCCGGGACAAACTCCTACAATGAGCAGTTCTTC	CASSFSGTNSYNEQFF
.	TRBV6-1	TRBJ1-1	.	TGTGCCAGCAGCCGAGTTTACTTGGGAGCTTTCTTT	CASSRVYLGAFF
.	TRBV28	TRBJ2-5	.	TGTGCCAGCAGGATCCGGGCCACTGGGCGAAAAGAGACCCAGTACTTC	CASRIRATGRKETQYF
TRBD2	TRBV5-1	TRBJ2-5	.	TGCGCCAGCGCCTCCAGAGGAGGGACTAACCAAGAGACCCAGTACTTC	CASASRGGTNQETQYF
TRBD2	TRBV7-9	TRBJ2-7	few	TGTGCCAGCAGCTTAGCCAGTAGCGGGAGGGCCAGGGAGCAGTACTTC	CASSLASSGRAREQYF
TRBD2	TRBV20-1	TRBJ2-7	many	TGCAGTGCTAGAGTGCGGGGGAGCTCCTACGAGCAGTACTTC	CSARVRGSSYEQYF
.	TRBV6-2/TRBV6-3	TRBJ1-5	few	TGTGCCAGCAGAGACAAACGAGGGGCAGACTTAAGCAATCAGCCCCAGCATTTT	CASRDKRGADLSNQPQHF
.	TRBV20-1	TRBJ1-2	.	TGCAGTGCTCCCCGGGGAGTAGTAAACTATGGCTACACCTTC	CSAPRGVVNYGYTF